Below are 24 T cell receptor beta chains sequenced from a single sample in a study of regulatory T cells in long-lasting Graves disease. Assembly of TCR beta libraries relied on iRepertoire HTBI primers together with Arm-PCR of CDR3 regions. TCRdb reanalysed the multiplex PCR reads using MiXCR and keeps one entry per CDR3 protein. Of 500,000 to 700,000 distinct CDR3 sequences listed, about 15% are singletons. Described time point: newly diagnosed GD, antithyroid drugs for less than 3 months. Construction of the TCR library relied on RNA isolated from PBMCs. The same sample was also studied in work on T cells in Graves' hyperthyroidism and ophthalmopathy.

The specimen comprised peripheral blood mononuclear cells (PBMCs), sampled at new diagnosis, from a patient treated with antithyroid drugs. All receptors derive from a young woman with Graves disease.

There are many counts of this clonotype. This chain connects TRBV7-9 to TRBJ1-2; D is unclear. Germline CDR1 is SEHNR and CDR2 is FQNEAQ (reference sequence). Trimming cost V 6 bases and J 5 bases, with 28 bases left between them. The CDR3 covers 18 residues. The CDR3 protein is CASSPPERGPATGYGYTF. CDR3 coding DNA: TGTGCCAGCAGTCCCCCGGAACGGGGTCCCGCCACGGGGTATGGCTACACCTTC.

The sample holds many counts of this clonotype. The rearrangement links TRBV28 to TRBJ1-2, with D maybe TRBD1 (6 bases). Germline values: CDR1 MDHEN, CDR2 SYDVKM. Trimming pared 7 bases from V and 8 bases from J, leaving 23 bases between. The CDR3 totals 15 residues. The CDR3 is CASTARGEGIWGYTF. CDR3 bases: TGTGCCAGCACCGCAAGGGGGGAAGGGATCTGGGGCTACACCTTC.

The rearrangement joins TRBV6-2 or TRBV6-3 to TRBJ2-1; D may be TRBD1 (6 bases). The length of the CDR3 is 17 residues. Between the trimmed V and J ends, which lost 5 bases and 5 bases, there was a span of 22 bases. CDR1 and CDR2 from the germline V gene are MNHEY and SVGEGT. The CDR3 is CASSPRRDTVLDNEQFF. For the CDR3, the DNA is TGTGCCAGCAGTCCCCGACGGGACACGGTTCTAGACAATGAGCAGTTCTTC.

In this sample, this clonotype turned up a few times. The gene calls are TRBV3-1 and TRBJ2-5; D is possibly TRBD1 (6 bases). The CDR3 spans 14 residues. Germline CDR1 and CDR2: LGHDT and YNNKEL (reference sequence). V was clipped by 4 bases and J by 4 bases, with 13 bases between them. CDR3 protein: CASSLPGQRETQYF. DNA for the CDR3: TGTGCCAGCAGCCTACCGGGACAACGAGAGACCCAGTACTTC.

This sequence joins TRBV5-6 and TRBJ1-4; tentative D call: TRBD1 (5 bases). Germline V CDR1 and CDR2: SGHDT, YYEEEE. The CDR3 consists of 14 residues. V lost 2 bases and J 10 bases, leaving 15 bases between the germline ends. The DNA of the CDR3 is TGTGCCAGCAGCTTCCTAGTCGGGCAGGGAAAACTGTTTTTT. Protein sequence: CASSFLVGQGKLFF.

This clonotype was counted only a few times. The chain joins TRBV12-3 or TRBV12-4 to TRBJ1-5; no definite D call. The CDR3 runs to 16 residues. Trimming pared 5 bases from V and 2 bases from J, leaving 16 bases between. The CDR3 reads CASSRTARLGNQPQHF. As DNA, the CDR3 is TGTGCCAGCAGTCGGACGGCTAGGCTTGGCAATCAGCCCCAGCATTTT.

The chain has TRBV20-1 and TRBJ1-6, with D maybe TRBD1 (5 bases). Trimming removed 3 bases at V and 8 bases at J, with 11 bases between. This CDR3 comprises 13 residues. Germline values: CDR1 DFQATT, CDR2 SNEGSKA (reference sequence). The CDR3 here is CSARGQGDSPLHF. In DNA form, the CDR3 reads TGCAGTGCTAGGGGGCAGGGAGATTCACCCCTCCACTTT.

This clonotype showed up just a few times. V and J are TRBV6-2 or TRBV6-3 and TRBJ2-4; D unclear. This CDR3 is built from 14 residues. V lost 4 bases, J lost 0 bases, and 7 bases lay in between. Germline lookup yields CDR1 MNHEY and CDR2 SVGEGT. This CDR3 reads CASSSALAKNIQYF. CDR3 nucleotide sequence: TGTGCCAGCAGTTCCGCGCTAGCCAAAAACATTCAGTACTTC.

This clonotype was detected only a few times. The chain combines TRBV7-6 with TRBJ1-2; tentative D call: TRBD1 (5 bases). The CDR3 length is 12 residues. The V end was cut by 3 bases, the J end by 6 bases, with 8 bases between. Germline values: CDR1 SGHVS, CDR2 FNYEAQ. The CDR3 here is CASSFPGNGYTF. DNA of the CDR3: TGTGCCAGCAGCTTCCCAGGGAATGGCTACACCTTC.

This clonotype was seen more than once but under ten times. The gene calls are TRBV5-1 and TRBJ2-1; D tentatively fits TRBD1 or TRBD2 (5 bases each). From germline, CDR1 is SGHRS and CDR2 YFSETQ. The CDR3 has 14 amino acids. Between the trimmed V and J ends, which lost 5 bases and 6 bases, there was a span of 15 bases. The CDR3 DNA reads TGCGCCAGCAGGGGACGCCCTCCAGGCAATGAGCAGTTCTTC. It specifies CASRGRPPGNEQFF.

This clonotype has ten or more counts. This chain uses TRBV6-5 with TRBJ2-3; 10 bases match TRBD1. Germline trimming cut 0 bases from V and 0 bases from J; bases unmatched to any gene: 15. This CDR3 spans 21 amino acids. Germline CDR1 and CDR2: MNHEY and SVGAGI. For the CDR3, the DNA is TGTGCCAGCAGTTACTCGTGGACAGGGGGAGGGCAGCGGTCTAGCACAGATACGCAGTATTTT. Its protein product is CASSYSWTGGGQRSSTDTQYF.

This chain connects TRBV6-1 to TRBJ2-5; D perhaps matches TRBD2 (5 bases). The CDR3 has 11 amino acids. V was cut by 8 bases and J by 9 bases, with 13 bases left in between. Germline assignment: CDR1 MNHNS and CDR2 SASEGT. CDR3 sequence (DNA): TGTGCCAGCCAGGAATTCGGGGCCCAGTACTTC. Translation gives CASQEFGAQYF.

This clonotype has a handful of counts. The genes are TRBV11-1 and TRBJ2-7; tentative D call: TRBD2 (5 bases). The CDR3 has 15 residues. Germline CDR1 SGHAT, CDR2 FQDESV (reference sequence). Deletions cut 0 bases from V and 3 bases from J, with 12 bases between. DNA of the CDR3: TGTGCCAGCAGCTTAGCGGGAGAAAGGGTCTACGAGCAGTACTTC. Translating gives CASSLAGERVYEQYF.

The V and J genes are TRBV9 and TRBJ2-7; no firm D call. Germline V gene sequence: CDR1 SGDLS, CDR2 YYNGEE. The CDR3 totals 14 residues. The germline V and J ends were trimmed by 4 bases and 2 bases, with 13 bases remaining between them. The CDR3, as DNA: TGTGCCAGCAGCTCCCACCGGATTACCTACGAGCAGTACTTC. Translating gives CASSSHRITYEQYF. The full variable domain, its missing parts supplied by reference TRBV9 and TRBJ2-7, is DSGVTQTPKHLITATGQRVTLRCSPRSGDLSVYWYQQSLDQGLQFLIQYYNGEERAKGNILERFSAQQFPDLHSELNLSSLELGDSALYFCASSSHRITYEQYFGPGTRLTVT.

This clonotype was detected many times. V usage is TRBV29-1 and J usage is TRBJ2-7, with unresolved D. Trimming pared 4 bases from V and 2 bases from J, leaving 12 bases between. Germline CDR1 is SQVTM and CDR2 is ANQGSEA. The CDR3 is 13 amino acids. The CDR3 is CSVAGPVAYEQYF. CDR3 sequence (DNA): TGCAGCGTTGCCGGGCCAGTGGCCTACGAGCAGTACTTC.

This clonotype was recorded many times. This chain links TRBV11-2 with TRBJ1-1, with unresolved D. The CDR3 totals 14 residues. Germline V lookup: CDR1 SGHAT, CDR2 FQNNGV. Deletions cut 0 bases from V and 1 base from J, with 6 bases between. CDR3 residues: CASSLDRPNTEAFF. CDR3 nucleotides: TGTGCCAGCAGCTTAGACAGGCCGAACACTGAAGCTTTCTTT.

This clonotype was picked up a small number of times. The chain couples TRBV5-1 to TRBJ2-1; D gene ambiguous. CDR1 is SGHRS, CDR2 YFSETQ, per germline. The V end was cut by 10 bases, the J end by 6 bases, with 20 bases between. The CDR3 runs 14 residues. CDR3 residues: CASKGRTSGNEQFF. The CDR3 bases are TGCGCCTCTAAGGGCAGGACCTCGGGCAATGAGCAGTTCTTC.

This clonotype has at least ten counts. The rearrangement uses TRBV2 and TRBJ2-7, with 8 bases fitting TRBD1. The germline V gene has CDR1 SNHLY and CDR2 FYNNEI. The CDR3 is made up of 16 amino acids. The J segment lost 6 bases and the V segment lost 1 base, leaving 11 bases of the junction unmatched. The CDR3 loop is CASSEGSRDRGREQYF. The CDR3 nucleotides read TGTGCCAGCAGTGAAGGGTCGCGAGACAGGGGTCGCGAGCAGTACTTC.

This clonotype has only a few counts. The V gene is TRBV11-2, the J gene TRBJ2-6; 11 nucleotides match TRBD1. CDR1 SGHAT and CDR2 FQNNGV come from the germline V gene. The CDR3 is 20 amino acids. J gave up 0 bases and V 5 bases, and 12 bases lay outside the gene matches. CDR3 DNA: TGTGCCAGCAGCCCCAAACGGACAGGGGGCCTACTCTCTGGGGCCAACGTCCTGACTTTC. It is translated as CASSPKRTGGLLSGANVLTF.

The genes are TRBV5-8 and TRBJ2-3; D is uncertain. V lost 3 bases to trimming and J lost 7 bases, with 9 bases between them. Germline V gene sequence: CDR1 SGHTS, CDR2 YDEGEE. CDR3 size: 12 residues. CDR3 residues: CASSSARYTQYF. The CDR3 bases are TGTGCCAGCAGCTCGGCTAGGTATACGCAGTATTTT.

This clonotype was observed many times. The rearrangement uses TRBV7-2 and TRBJ1-6, with a weak D call TRBD1 (6 bases). The germline V gene has CDR1 SGHTA and CDR2 FQGNSA. The CDR3 consists of 16 residues. The V gene lost 0 bases and the J gene lost 6 bases, with 12 bases spanning the gap. The CDR3 nucleotides are TGTGCCAGCAGCTTAGCGATCCCAGGGGCTAATTCACCCCTCCACTTT. Translation gives CASSLAIPGANSPLHF.

This chain connects TRBV7-9 to TRBJ1-2; unclear D gene. V lost 5 bases and J 8 bases, leaving 21 bases between the germline ends. This CDR3 spans 15 amino acids. Germline V gives CDR1 SEHNR, CDR2 FQNEAQ (reference sequence). The chain's CDR3 is CASSQAGARAKGYTF. The CDR3 DNA sequence: TGTGCCAGCAGCCAAGCAGGAGCCCGGGCGAAGGGCTACACCTTC.

At least ten counts were recorded for this clonotype. This chain connects TRBV12-3 or TRBV12-4 to TRBJ1-6; the D gene is possibly TRBD1 (5 bases). Trimming shortened V by 3 bases and J by 5 bases, and 23 bases separated the two germline ends. The CDR3 contains 19 residues. The CDR3 sequence is CASSFSGAMLPENNSPLHF. For the CDR3, the DNA is TGTGCCAGCAGTTTTAGTGGGGCTATGCTGCCGGAGAATAATTCACCCCTCCACTTT.

The chain combines TRBV2 with TRBJ2-7, with D uncertain. CDR1 SNHLY and CDR2 FYNNEI come from the germline V gene. The CDR3 is 11 residues long. V gave up 2 bases and J gave up 7 bases, with 6 bases separating them. Here the CDR3 reads CASSESLEQYF. In DNA, the CDR3 is TGTGCCAGCAGTGAATCTCTTGAGCAGTACTTC.